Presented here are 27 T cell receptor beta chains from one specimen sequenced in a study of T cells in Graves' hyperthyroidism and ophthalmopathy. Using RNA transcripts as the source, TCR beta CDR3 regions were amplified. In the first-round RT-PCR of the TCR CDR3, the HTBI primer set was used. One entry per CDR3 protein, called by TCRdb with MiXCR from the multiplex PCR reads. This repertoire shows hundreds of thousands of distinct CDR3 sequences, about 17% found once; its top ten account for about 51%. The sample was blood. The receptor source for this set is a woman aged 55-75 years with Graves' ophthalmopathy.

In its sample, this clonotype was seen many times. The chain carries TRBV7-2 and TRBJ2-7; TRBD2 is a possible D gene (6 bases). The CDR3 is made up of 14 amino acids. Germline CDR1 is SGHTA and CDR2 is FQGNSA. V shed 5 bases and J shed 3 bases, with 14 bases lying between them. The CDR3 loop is CASSGRTRYYEQYF. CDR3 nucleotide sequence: TGTGCCAGCAGCGGGAGGACACGTTACTACGAGCAGTACTTC.

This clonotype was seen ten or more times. CDR3 amino acids: CASSTGALGRTGELFF. The CDR3 region has the DNA TGTGCCAGCAGCACAGGGGCCCTGGGGAGGACCGGGGAGCTGTTTTTT. This chain uses TRBV6-1 with TRBJ2-2; perhaps TRBD1 as D (7 bases). The germline gives CDR1 MNHNS, CDR2 SASEGT. This CDR3 comprises 16 residues. The V end lost 6 bases, the J end lost 5 bases, and 19 bases lay between the germline ends.

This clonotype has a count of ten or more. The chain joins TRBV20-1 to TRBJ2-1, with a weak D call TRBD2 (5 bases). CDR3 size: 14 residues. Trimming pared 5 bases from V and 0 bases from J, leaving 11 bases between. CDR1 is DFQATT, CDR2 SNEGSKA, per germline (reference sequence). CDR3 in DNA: TGCAGTGCTGATAGCGAAAGCTCCTACAATGAGCAGTTCTTC. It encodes CSADSESSYNEQFF.

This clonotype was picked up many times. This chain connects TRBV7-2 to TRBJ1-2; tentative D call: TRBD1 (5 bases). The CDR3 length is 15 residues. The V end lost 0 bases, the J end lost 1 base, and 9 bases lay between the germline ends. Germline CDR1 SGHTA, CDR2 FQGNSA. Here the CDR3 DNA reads TGTGCCAGCAGCTTAGCAGGGACCAATAACTATGGCTACACCTTC. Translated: CASSLAGTNNYGYTF.

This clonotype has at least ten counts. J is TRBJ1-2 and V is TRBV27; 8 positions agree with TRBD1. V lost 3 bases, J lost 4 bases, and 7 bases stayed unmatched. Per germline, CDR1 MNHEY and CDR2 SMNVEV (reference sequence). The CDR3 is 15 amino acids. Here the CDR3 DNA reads TGTGCCAGCAGTTTCTTGGACAGGGCCTCCTATGGCTACACCTTC. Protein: CASSFLDRASYGYTF.

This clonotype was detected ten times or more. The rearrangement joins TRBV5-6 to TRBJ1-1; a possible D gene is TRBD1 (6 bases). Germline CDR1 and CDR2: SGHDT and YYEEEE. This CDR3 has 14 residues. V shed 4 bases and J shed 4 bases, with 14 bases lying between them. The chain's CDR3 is CASSKQGVGTEAFF. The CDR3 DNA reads TGTGCCAGCAGCAAACAGGGAGTAGGCACTGAAGCTTTCTTT.

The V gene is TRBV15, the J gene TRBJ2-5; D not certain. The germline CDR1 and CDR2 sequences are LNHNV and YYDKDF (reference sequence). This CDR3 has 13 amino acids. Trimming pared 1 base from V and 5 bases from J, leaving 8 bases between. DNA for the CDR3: TGTGCCACCAGCAGAGTTCGGTCGGAGACCCAGTACTTC. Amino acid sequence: CATSRVRSETQYF.

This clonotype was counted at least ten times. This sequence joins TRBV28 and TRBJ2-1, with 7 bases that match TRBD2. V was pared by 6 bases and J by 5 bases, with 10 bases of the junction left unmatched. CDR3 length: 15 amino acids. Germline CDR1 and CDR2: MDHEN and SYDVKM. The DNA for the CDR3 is TGTGCCAGCAGACCTGGTAGGGAGGGACACAATGAGCAGTTCTTC. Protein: CASRPGREGHNEQFF.

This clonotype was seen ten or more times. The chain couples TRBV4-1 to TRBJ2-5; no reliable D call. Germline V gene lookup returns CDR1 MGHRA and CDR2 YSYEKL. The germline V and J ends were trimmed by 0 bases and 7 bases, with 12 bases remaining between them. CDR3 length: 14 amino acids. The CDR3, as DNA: TGCGCCAGCAGCCAAGATCGGGTAAAGGGGACCCAGTACTTC. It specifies CASSQDRVKGTQYF.

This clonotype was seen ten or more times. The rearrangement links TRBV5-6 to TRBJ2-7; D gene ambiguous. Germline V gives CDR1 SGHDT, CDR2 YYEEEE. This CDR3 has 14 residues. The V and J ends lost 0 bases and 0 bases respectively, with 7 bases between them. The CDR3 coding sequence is TGTGCCAGCAGCTTGGGGCAGCGCTCCTACGAGCAGTACTTC. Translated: CASSLGQRSYEQYF. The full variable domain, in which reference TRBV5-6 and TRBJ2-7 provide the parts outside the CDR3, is DAGVTQSPTHLIKTRGQQVTLRCSPKSGHDTVSWYQQALGQGPQFIFQYYEEEERQRGNFPDRFSGHQFPNYSSELNVNALLLGDSALYLCASSLGQRSYEQYFGPGTRLTVT.

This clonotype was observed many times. CDR3: CSASPPGLADQETQYF. The CDR3 DNA sequence: TGCAGTGCTAGCCCCCCCGGACTAGCGGACCAAGAGACCCAGTACTTC. The V gene is TRBV20-1, the J gene TRBJ2-5, with TRBD2 identical over 10 bases. The CDR3 contains 16 residues. Looked up from germline, CDR1 is DFQATT and CDR2 is SNEGSKA (reference sequence). V lost 3 bases, J lost 0 bases, and 7 bases stayed unmatched.

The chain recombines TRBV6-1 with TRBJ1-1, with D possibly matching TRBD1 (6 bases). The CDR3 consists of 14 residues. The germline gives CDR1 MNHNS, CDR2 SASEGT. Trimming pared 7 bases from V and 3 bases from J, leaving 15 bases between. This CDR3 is CASTLGGRYTEAFF. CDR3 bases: TGTGCCAGCACCCTAGGGGGGCGGTACACTGAAGCTTTCTTT.

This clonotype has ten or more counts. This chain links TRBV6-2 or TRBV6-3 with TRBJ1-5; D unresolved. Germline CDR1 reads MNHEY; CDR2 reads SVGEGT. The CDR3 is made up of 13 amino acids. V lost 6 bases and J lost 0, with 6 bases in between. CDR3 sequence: CASSSYSNQPQHF. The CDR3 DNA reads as TGTGCCAGCAGCAGCTATAGCAATCAGCCCCAGCATTTT.

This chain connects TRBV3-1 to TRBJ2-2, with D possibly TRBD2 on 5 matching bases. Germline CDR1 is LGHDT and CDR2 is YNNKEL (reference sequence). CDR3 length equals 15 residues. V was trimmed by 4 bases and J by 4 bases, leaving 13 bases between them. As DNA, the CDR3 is TGTGCCAGCAGCCGTACCGCGGCGGGCACCGGGGAGCTGTTTTTT. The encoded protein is CASSRTAAGTGELFF.

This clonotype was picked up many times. DNA for the CDR3: TGTGCCAGCAGTGGCCCCGGAAGCAATCAGCCCCAGCATTTT. This encodes CASSGPGSNQPQHF. The chain joins TRBV25-1 to TRBJ1-5, with D unclear. The CDR3 length is 14 residues. Germline lookup yields CDR1 MGHDK and CDR2 SYGVNS. V shed 4 bases and J shed 1 base, with 8 bases lying between them.

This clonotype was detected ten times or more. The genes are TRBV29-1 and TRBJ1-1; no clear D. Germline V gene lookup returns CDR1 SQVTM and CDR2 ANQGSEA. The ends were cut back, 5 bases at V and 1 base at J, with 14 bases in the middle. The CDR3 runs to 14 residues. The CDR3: CSVNQNQENTEAFF. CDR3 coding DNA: TGCAGCGTTAACCAGAATCAGGAGAACACTGAAGCTTTCTTT.

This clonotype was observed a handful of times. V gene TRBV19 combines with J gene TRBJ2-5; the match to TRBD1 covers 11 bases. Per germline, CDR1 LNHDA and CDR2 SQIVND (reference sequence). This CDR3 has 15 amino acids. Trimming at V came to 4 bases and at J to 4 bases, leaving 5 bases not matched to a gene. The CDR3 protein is CASSTGQGARETQYF. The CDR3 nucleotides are TGTGCCAGTAGTACCGGACAGGGGGCGAGAGAGACCCAGTACTTC.

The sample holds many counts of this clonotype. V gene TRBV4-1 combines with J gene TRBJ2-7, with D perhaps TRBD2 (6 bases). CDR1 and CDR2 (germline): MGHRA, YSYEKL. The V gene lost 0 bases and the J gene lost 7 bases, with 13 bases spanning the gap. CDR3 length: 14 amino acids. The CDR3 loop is CASSQDLFREEQYF. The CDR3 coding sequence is TGCGCCAGCAGCCAAGATCTTTTTCGGGAGGAGCAGTACTTC.

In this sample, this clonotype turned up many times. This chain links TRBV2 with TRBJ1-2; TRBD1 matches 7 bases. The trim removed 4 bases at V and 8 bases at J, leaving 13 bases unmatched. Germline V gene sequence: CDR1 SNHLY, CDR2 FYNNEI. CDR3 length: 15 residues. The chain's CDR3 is CASSVSPTGSRGYTF. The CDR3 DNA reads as TGTGCCAGCAGTGTTTCCCCGACAGGGAGTAGGGGCTACACCTTC.

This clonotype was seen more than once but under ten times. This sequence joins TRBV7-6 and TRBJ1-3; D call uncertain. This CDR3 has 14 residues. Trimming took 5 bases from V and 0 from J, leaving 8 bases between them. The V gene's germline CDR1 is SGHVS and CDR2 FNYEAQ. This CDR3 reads CASSTSSSGNTIYF. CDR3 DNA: TGTGCCAGCAGCACCTCGAGCTCTGGAAACACCATATATTTT.

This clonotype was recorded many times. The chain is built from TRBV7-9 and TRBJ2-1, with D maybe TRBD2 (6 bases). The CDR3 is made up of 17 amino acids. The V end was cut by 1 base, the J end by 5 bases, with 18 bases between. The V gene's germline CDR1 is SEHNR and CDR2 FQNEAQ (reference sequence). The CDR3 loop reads CASSLGRRGSGDNEQFF. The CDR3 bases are TGTGCCAGCAGCTTAGGCCGGAGGGGTAGCGGAGACAATGAGCAGTTCTTC.

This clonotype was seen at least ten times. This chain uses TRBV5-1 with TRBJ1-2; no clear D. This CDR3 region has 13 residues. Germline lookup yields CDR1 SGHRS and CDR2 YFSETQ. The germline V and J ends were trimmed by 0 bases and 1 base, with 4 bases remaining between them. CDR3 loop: CASSLGDNYGYTF. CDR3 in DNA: TGCGCCAGCAGCTTGGGTGATAACTATGGCTACACCTTC.

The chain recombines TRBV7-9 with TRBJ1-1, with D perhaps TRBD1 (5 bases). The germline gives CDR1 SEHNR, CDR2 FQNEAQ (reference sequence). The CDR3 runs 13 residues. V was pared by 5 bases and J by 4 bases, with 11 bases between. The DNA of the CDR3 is TGTGCCAGCAGCGCCAGTGGGGGCACTGAAGCTTTCTTT. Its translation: CASSASGGTEAFF.

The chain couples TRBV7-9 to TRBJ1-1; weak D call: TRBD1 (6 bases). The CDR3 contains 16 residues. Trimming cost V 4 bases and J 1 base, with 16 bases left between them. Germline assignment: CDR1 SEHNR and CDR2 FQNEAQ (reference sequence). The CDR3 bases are TGTGCCAGCAGCTCCCCTATAGGGGGGCAGAACACTGAAGCTTTCTTT. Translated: CASSSPIGGQNTEAFF. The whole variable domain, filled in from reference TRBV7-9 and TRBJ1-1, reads DTGVSQNPRHKITKRGQNVTFRCDPISEHNRLYWYRQTLGQGPEFLTYFQNEAQLEKSRLLSDRFSAERPKGSFSTLEIQRTEQGDSAMYLCASSSPIGGQNTEAFFGQGTRLTVV.

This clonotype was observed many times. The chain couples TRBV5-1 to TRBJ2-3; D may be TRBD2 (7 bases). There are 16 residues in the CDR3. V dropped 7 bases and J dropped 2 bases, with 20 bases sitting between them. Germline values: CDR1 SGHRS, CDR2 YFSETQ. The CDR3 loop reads CASARGGGPNTDTQYF. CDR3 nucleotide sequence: TGCGCCAGCGCCAGGGGCGGGGGCCCTAACACAGATACGCAGTATTTT.

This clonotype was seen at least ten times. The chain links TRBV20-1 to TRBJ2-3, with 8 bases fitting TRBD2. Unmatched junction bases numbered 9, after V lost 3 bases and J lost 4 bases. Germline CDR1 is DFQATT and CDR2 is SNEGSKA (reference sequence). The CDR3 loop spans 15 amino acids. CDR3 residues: CSARVGSGSSDTQYF. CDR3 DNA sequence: TGCAGTGCTAGGGTGGGCAGCGGGAGTTCAGATACGCAGTATTTT.

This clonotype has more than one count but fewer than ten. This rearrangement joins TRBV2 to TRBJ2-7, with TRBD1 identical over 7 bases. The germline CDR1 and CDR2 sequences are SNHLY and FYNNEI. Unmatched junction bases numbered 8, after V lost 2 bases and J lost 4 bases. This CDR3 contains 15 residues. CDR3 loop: CASSERSGTVYEQYF. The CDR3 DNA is TGTGCCAGCAGTGAACGGTCCGGGACAGTGTACGAGCAGTACTTC.